This T cell receptor beta chain was profiled in a study of T cell responses to AZD1222 COVID-19 vaccine. Overall study findings and caveats: Two AZD1222 doses significantly raised spike-specific TCR breadth and depth over controls.

In the case of this clone: Antigen: not known.

The assay was immunoSEQ multiplex PCR, and TCRdb's table has in-frame clones only and misses some. The repertoire holds 110,000 to 150,000 clones, with roughly 91% as singletons. V was pared by 6 bases and J by 6 bases, with 18 bases between. There are 15 residues in the CDR3. Germline V gives CDR1 SGHTA, CDR2 FQGNSA. The rearrangement uses TRBV7-2 and TRBJ1-3; a weak D match, TRBD1 (5 bases). The origin of this receptor is an adult who received the AZD1222 COVID-19 vaccine. This material consisted of peripheral blood, taken 28 days after the second AZD1222 dose. The CDR3 nucleotides are TGTGCCAGCAGTCCCGGGTGGAGGGGCGTAAACACCATATATTTT. As protein: CASSPGWRGVNTIYF.